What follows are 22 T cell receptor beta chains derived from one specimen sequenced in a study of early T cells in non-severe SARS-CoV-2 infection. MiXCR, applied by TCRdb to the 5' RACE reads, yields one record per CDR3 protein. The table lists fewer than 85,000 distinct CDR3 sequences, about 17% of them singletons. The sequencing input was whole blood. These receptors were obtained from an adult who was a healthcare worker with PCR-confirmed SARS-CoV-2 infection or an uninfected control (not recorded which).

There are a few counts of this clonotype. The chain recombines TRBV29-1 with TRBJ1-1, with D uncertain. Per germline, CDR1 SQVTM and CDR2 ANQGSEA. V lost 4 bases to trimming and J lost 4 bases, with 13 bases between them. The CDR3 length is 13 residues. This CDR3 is CSVVGRFVTEAFF. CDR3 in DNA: TGCAGCGTTGTCGGACGATTCGTCACTGAAGCTTTCTTT.

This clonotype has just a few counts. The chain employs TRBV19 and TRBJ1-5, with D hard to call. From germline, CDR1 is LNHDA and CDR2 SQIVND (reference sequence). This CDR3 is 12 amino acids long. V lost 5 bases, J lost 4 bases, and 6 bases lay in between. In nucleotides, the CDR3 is TGTGCCAGTAGTCGAGTTAATCAGCCCCAGCATTTT. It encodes CASSRVNQPQHF.

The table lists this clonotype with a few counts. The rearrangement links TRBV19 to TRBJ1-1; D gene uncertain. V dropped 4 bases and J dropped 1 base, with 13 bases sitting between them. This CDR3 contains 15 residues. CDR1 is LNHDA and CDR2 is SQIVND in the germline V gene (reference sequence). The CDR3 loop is CASSKGSLSNTEAFF. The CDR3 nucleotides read TGTGCCAGTAGTAAGGGATCCCTCTCGAACACTGAAGCTTTCTTT.

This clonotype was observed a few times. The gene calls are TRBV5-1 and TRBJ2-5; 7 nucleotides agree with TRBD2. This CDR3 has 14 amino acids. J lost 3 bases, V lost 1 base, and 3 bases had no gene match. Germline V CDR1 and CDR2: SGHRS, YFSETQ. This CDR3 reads CASSLSSGEETQYF. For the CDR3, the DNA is TGCGCCAGCAGCTTGTCTAGCGGAGAAGAGACCCAGTACTTC.

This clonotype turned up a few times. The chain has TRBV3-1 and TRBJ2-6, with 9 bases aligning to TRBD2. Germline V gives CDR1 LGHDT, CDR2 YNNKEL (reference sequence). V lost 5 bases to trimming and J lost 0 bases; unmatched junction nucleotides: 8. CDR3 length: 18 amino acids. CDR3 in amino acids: CASSSIAGANSGANVLTF. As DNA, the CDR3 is TGTGCCAGCAGCTCCATAGCGGGGGCTAACTCTGGGGCCAACGTCCTGACTTTC.

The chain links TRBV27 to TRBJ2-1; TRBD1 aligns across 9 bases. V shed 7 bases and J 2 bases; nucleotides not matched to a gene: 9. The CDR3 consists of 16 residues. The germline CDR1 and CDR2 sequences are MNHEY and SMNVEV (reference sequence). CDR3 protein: CASTRRGQGPYNEQFF. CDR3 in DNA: TGTGCCAGCACCCGACGTGGACAGGGGCCCTACAATGAGCAGTTCTTC.

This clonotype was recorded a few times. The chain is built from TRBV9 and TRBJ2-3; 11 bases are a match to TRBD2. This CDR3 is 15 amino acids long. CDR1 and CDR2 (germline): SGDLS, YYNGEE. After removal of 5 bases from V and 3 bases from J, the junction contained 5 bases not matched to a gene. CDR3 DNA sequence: TGTGCCAGCAGTATAGCGGGAGGGCCAACAGATACGCAGTATTTT. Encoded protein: CASSIAGGPTDTQYF.

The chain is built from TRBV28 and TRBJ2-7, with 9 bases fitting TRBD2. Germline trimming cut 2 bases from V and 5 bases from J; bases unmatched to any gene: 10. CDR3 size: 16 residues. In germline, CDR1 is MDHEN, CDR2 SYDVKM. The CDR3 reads CASSLPSGGPLNEQYF. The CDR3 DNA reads TGTGCCAGCAGTTTACCCAGCGGGGGGCCTCTGAACGAGCAGTACTTC.

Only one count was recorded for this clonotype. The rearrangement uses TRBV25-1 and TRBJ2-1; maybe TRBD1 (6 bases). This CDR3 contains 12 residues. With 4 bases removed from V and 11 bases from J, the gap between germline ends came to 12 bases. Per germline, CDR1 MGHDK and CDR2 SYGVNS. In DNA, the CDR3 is TGTGCCAGCAGTGCTCTAGGACAGAAGCAGTTCTTC. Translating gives CASSALGQKQFF.

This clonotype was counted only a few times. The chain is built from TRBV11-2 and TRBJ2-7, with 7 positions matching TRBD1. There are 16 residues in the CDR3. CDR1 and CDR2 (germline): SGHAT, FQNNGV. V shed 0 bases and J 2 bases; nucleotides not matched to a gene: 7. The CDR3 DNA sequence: TGTGCCAGCAGCTTAGAGGGATGGACAGGAACCTACGAGCAGTACTTC. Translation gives CASSLEGWTGTYEQYF.

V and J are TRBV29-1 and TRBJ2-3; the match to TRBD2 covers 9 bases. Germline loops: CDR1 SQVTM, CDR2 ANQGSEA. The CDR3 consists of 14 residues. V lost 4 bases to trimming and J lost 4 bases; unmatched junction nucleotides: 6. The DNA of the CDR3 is TGCAGCGTTGCAGCGGGAGGTGGTTCAGATACGCAGTATTTT. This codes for CSVAAGGGSDTQYF.

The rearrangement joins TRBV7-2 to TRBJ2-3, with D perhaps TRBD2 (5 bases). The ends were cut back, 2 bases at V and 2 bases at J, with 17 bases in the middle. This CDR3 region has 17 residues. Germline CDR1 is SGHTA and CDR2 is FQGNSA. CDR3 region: CASSLMAERTLTDTQYF. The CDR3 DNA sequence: TGTGCCAGCAGCTTAATGGCTGAGCGGACCCTCACAGATACGCAGTATTTT.

The CDR3 nucleotides read TGCAGTGCTAGTCGGGCACCCCAAAGTCGGGATACGCAGTATTTT. It is translated as CSASRAPQSRDTQYF. The chain links TRBV20-1 to TRBJ2-3; D is undetermined. CDR3 length equals 15 residues. Germline values: CDR1 DFQATT, CDR2 SNEGSKA (reference sequence). Trimming took 3 bases from V and 6 from J, leaving 19 bases between them.

CDR3: CASSLTPGGENYEQYF. The CDR3 DNA reads TGTGCCAGCAGTTTAACTCCGGGTGGGGAAAACTACGAGCAGTACTTC. The V gene is TRBV7-6, the J gene TRBJ2-7; D ambiguous. This CDR3 has 16 amino acids. Germline-derived CDR1 and CDR2 are SGHVS and FNYEAQ. V was cut by 6 bases and J by 3 bases, with 21 bases left in between.

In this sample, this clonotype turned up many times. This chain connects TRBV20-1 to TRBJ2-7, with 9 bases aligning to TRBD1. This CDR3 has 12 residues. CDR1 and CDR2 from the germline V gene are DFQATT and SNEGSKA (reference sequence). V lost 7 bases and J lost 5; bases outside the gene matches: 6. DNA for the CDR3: TGCAGTGTTGGGACAGGGCTCGACGAGCAGTACTTC. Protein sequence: CSVGTGLDEQYF.

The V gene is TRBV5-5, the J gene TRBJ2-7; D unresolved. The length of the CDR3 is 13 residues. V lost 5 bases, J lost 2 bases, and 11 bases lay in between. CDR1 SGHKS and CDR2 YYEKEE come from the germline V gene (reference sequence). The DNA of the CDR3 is TGTGCCAGCAGTATGACCCCCCCCTACGAGCAGTACTTC. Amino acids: CASSMTPPYEQYF.

CDR3: CSAPGVSTGTYEQYF. CDR3 nucleotide sequence: TGCAGTGCCCCGGGAGTTTCGACAGGGACCTACGAGCAGTACTTC. The chain employs TRBV20-1 and TRBJ2-7, with D perhaps matching TRBD1 (7 bases). Germline V CDR1 and CDR2: DFQATT, SNEGSKA (reference sequence). The germline V and J ends were trimmed by 6 bases and 2 bases, with 20 bases remaining between them. The CDR3 has 15 residues.

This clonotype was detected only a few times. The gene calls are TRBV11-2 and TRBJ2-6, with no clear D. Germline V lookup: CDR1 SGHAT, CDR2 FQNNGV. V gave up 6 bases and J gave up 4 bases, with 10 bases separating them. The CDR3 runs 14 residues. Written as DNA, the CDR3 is TGTGCCAGCAGGCCGACGAACGGGGCCAACGTCCTGACTTTC. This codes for CASRPTNGANVLTF.

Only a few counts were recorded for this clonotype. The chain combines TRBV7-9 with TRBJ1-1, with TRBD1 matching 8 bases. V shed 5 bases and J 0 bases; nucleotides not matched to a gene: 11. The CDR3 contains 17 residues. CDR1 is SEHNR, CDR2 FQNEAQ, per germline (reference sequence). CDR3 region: CASSLLRTGIMNTEAFF. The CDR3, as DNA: TGTGCCAGCAGCCTCCTTCGGACAGGGATCATGAACACTGAAGCTTTCTTT.

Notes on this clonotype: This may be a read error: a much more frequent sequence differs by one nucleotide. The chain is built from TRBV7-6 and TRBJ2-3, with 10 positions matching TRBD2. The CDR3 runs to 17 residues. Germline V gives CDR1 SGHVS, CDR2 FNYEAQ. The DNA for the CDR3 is TGTGTCAGCAGCTTAGTACCTAGCGGGAGTACCACAGATACGCAGTATTTT. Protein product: CVSSLVPSGSTTDTQYF.

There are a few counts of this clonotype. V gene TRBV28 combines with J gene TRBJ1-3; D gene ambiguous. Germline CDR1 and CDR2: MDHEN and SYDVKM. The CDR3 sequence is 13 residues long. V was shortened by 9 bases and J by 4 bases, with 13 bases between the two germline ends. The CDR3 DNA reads TGTGCCAGTTGCGGACCTGGCGGAAACACCATATATTTT. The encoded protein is CASCGPGGNTIYF.

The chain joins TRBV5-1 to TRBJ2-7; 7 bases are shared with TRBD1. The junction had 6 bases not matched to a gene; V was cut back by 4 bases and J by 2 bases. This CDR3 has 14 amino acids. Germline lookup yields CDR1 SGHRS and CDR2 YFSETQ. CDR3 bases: TGCGCCAGCAGCCCCGGGACAGTGCCCTACGAGCAGTACTTC. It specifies CASSPGTVPYEQYF.